This TCR beta chain was captured in a study of OX40 agonist ivuxolimab in advanced cancers. Study information: Enrolled patients in dose escalation had cancers that were hepatocellular carcinoma, melanoma, renal cell or head and neck cancer. Study-wide results and caveats: Certain nonresponders additionally had low normalized T-cell clonal expansion.

Patients who had autoimmune disease history or got systemic immunosuppression were left out. V lost 4 bases and J 3 bases, leaving 16 bases between the germline ends. The germline V gene encodes CDR1 LNHDA and CDR2 SQIVND (reference sequence). The CDR3 is made up of 16 amino acids. Some clones are missing from TCRdb's copy, which holds only in-frame ones; the method was immunoSEQ multiplex PCR. Seen here are roughly 80,000 clones, just under 85% observed once, and the top ten hold around 1.8%. Turning to this clone: What it binds is unknown.

Source: CD4+ or CD8+ T cells sorted from blood, taken in a trial of the OX40 agonist ivuxolimab. This clonotype was sampled from an adult with an advanced solid tumor such as melanoma, head and neck, liver or kidney cancer. The chain employs TRBV19 and TRBJ1-5; D gene unclear. This chain's CDR3 is CASSNHRAGTNQPQHF. The CDR3 region has the DNA TGTGCCAGTAGTAATCATCGGGCAGGTACCAATCAGCCCCAGCATTTT.